The subject of this entry is one T cell receptor beta chain. The antigen remains undetermined. This entry belongs to a study of radiotherapy plus CTLA-4 blockade in lung cancer. About the study: Objective responses emerged in under 20% of patients, and 25% to 40% attained disease control. Points from the study as a whole: Radiotherapy plus ipilimumab was followed by expansion in blood of tumor-derived TCR clones. Reportedly, early blood T cell clone dynamics best predicted response, with interferon-beta.

The table came from immunoSEQ multiplex PCR; TCRdb's copy has only in-frame clones and leaves some out. The sample has tens of thousands of clones, 70% to 85% seen once. In chemo-refractory metastatic non-small-cell lung cancer, patients got ipilimumab CTLA-4 blockade together with focal radiation. The CDR3 has 15 amino acids. The germline V gene has CDR1 SGHNT and CDR2 YYREEE (reference sequence). V was trimmed by 3 bases and J by 4 bases, leaving 14 bases between them. The receptor comes from a human donor with non-small cell lung cancer who had stable disease on radiotherapy plus ipilimumab. The chain is built from TRBV5-4 and TRBJ2-1, with a possible D match to TRBD1 (6 bases). Sequencing used peripheral blood, obtained from a patient treated with radiotherapy plus ipilimumab. CDR3 nucleotide sequence: TGTGCCAGCAGCTACGACAACAGGGATTACAATGAGCAGTTCTTC. Its protein is CASSYDNRDYNEQFF.